The 17 T cell receptor beta chains reported below all come from one sample, sequenced in a study of vaccination and CD4 T cells after COVID-19. Indicated treatment: approximately nine-day PBMC culture with coronavirus spike peptide pools or control peptides (ViraFEST assay). Once obtained from cultured CD4+ T cells, the DNA was sequenced using the Oncomine TCR Beta short-read assay. TCRdb itself ran the PCR reads through MiXCR, one entry per CDR3 protein. Of some 25,000 distinct CDR3 sequences listed, approximately 67% are singletons. Their target antigens are unknown. The material sequenced was CD4+ T cells from blood, cultured in vitro, taken after SARS-CoV-2 vaccination. These receptors were collected from a human donor who received a COVID-19 vaccine.

The chain joins TRBV7-9 to TRBJ2-5; D is uncertain. Germline V gene sequence: CDR1 SEHNR, CDR2 FQNEAQ (reference sequence). CDR3 length: 15 amino acids. Trimming stripped 0 bases from V and 1 base from J, with 9 bases between. The CDR3 coding sequence is TGTGCCAGCAGCTTAGCGGGCAGGTCCCAAGAGACCCAGTACTTC. As protein: CASSLAGRSQETQYF. The variable domain in full, completed from reference TRBV7-9 and TRBJ2-5, reads DTGVSQNPRHKITKRGQNVTFRCDPISEHNRLYWYRQTLGQGPEFLTYFQNEAQLEKSRLLSDRFSAERPKGSFSTLEIQRTEQGDSAMYLCASSLAGRSQETQYFGPGTRLLVL.

V gene TRBV19 combines with J gene TRBJ1-1, with 10 bases matching TRBD1. This CDR3 comprises 15 residues. The V and J ends lost 3 bases and 3 bases, in that order; junction bases with no gene match: 4. The germline V gene encodes CDR1 LNHDA and CDR2 SQIVND (reference sequence). CDR3 region: CASSIWGTGDTEAFF. CDR3 bases: TGTGCCAGTAGTATTTGGGGGACAGGGGACACTGAAGCTTTCTTT.

The chain joins TRBV7-6 to TRBJ1-1; TRBD1 matches 8 bases. This CDR3 has 17 residues. Germline V CDR1 and CDR2: SGHVS, FNYEAQ. V shed 5 bases and J 4 bases; nucleotides not matched to a gene: 15. The CDR3 loop reads CASSPTRQGPGGTEAFF. CDR3 sequence (DNA): TGTGCCAGCAGCCCGACGCGACAGGGGCCGGGTGGCACTGAAGCTTTCTTT.

J is TRBJ2-5 and V is TRBV11-3, with a tentative D call TRBD1 (6 bases). The germline gives CDR1 SGHNT, CDR2 YENEEA. This CDR3 contains 14 residues. Trimming took 5 bases from V and 4 from J, leaving 14 bases between them. As DNA, the CDR3 is TGTGCCAGCAGCCGCTCAGGGGCAAGAGAGACCCAGTACTTC. Translating gives CASSRSGARETQYF.

The V gene is TRBV5-1, the J gene TRBJ1-1, with a tentative D call TRBD1 (5 bases). The CDR3 is made up of 14 amino acids. The germline gives CDR1 SGHRS, CDR2 YFSETQ. Trimming removed 0 bases at V and 1 base at J, with 7 bases between. Here the CDR3 DNA reads TGCGCCAGCAGCTTGGAAGGACAGAACACTGAAGCTTTCTTT. It specifies CASSLEGQNTEAFF.

This sequence joins TRBV10-3 and TRBJ2-3, with 7 bases identical to TRBD1. Germline-derived CDR1 and CDR2 are ENHRY and SYGVKD. This CDR3 has 16 residues. The V and J ends lost 10 bases and 2 bases, in that order; junction bases with no gene match: 15. CDR3 amino acids: CASTRRTGTVTDTQYF. The CDR3 DNA reads as TGTGCCAGCACTAGAAGGACGGGGACAGTCACAGATACGCAGTATTTT.

In its sample, this clonotype was seen a few times. The chain uses TRBV6-5 and TRBJ1-5, with D perhaps matching TRBD1 (6 bases). This CDR3 has 14 amino acids. Trimming took off 1 base at V and 6 bases at J, with 10 bases between the two ends. Germline V gene data show CDR1 as MNHEY and CDR2 as SVGAGI. The CDR3 sequence: CASSYLQGFQPQHF. CDR3 in DNA: TGTGCCAGCAGTTACTTACAGGGTTTTCAGCCCCAGCATTTT.

The V call is TRBV20-1, the J call TRBJ2-5; TRBD1 matches 8 bases. V was clipped by 5 bases and J by 3 bases; unmatched bases: 8. The CDR3 runs 14 residues. Germline V gene sequence: CDR1 DFQATT, CDR2 SNEGSKA (reference sequence). DNA for the CDR3: TGCAGTGCTCGATTTTGGACAGGGAAAGAGACCCAGTACTTC. Translation gives CSARFWTGKETQYF.

Only one count was recorded for this clonotype. V gene TRBV7-2 combines with J gene TRBJ2-5; TRBD2 matches at 13 bases. J gave up 7 bases and V 4 bases, and 15 bases lay outside the gene matches. The CDR3 is 18 residues long. The V gene's germline CDR1 is SGHTA and CDR2 FQGNSA. CDR3 residues: CASSSSTSGGAGVGTQYF. CDR3 nucleotides: TGTGCCAGCAGCTCTAGTACTAGCGGGGGGGCCGGGGTTGGGACCCAGTACTTC.

This rearrangement joins TRBV12-3 or TRBV12-4 to TRBJ2-5; TRBD1 matches 10 bases. V lost 4 bases, J lost 2 bases, and 7 bases stayed unmatched. This CDR3 comprises 16 residues. CDR3 in amino acids: CASSSSDRGGQETQYF. In DNA, the CDR3 is TGTGCCAGCAGTTCGTCGGACAGGGGGGGACAAGAGACCCAGTACTTC.

This rearrangement joins TRBV15 to TRBJ1-2; TRBD1 might be the D (5 bases). This CDR3 spans 15 amino acids. Germline V gene lookup returns CDR1 LNHNV and CDR2 YYDKDF (reference sequence). Trimming shortened V by 0 bases and J by 8 bases, and 16 bases separated the two germline ends. CDR3 DNA sequence: TGTGCCACCAGCAGAGATCTTCGGGCGGGACGCGGCTACACCTTC. This gives the protein CATSRDLRAGRGYTF.

This chain connects TRBV11-2 to TRBJ2-1; TRBD2 matches 10 bases. CDR3 length: 15 residues. In germline, CDR1 is SGHAT, CDR2 FQNNGV. The ends lost 4 bases at V and 9 bases at J; junction bases unmatched: 9. CDR3 sequence reads: CASSSISGGPSEQFF. The CDR3 DNA sequence: TGTGCCAGCAGCTCCATTAGCGGGGGGCCCTCTGAGCAGTTCTTC.

V is TRBV6-5 and J is TRBJ2-5; tentatively, D is TRBD1 (6 bases). This CDR3 spans 15 amino acids. In germline, CDR1 is MNHEY, CDR2 SVGAGI. V was cut by 2 bases and J by 5 bases, with 15 bases left in between. The CDR3 region is CASSYLTGGSETQYF. CDR3 nucleotide sequence: TGTGCCAGCAGTTACCTGACAGGAGGTAGTGAGACCCAGTACTTC.

The V call is TRBV30, the J call TRBJ2-3, with TRBD2 identical over 11 bases. The J segment lost 5 bases and the V segment lost 0 bases, leaving 13 bases of the junction unmatched. The germline V gene has CDR1 GTSNPN and CDR2 SVGIG (reference sequence). CDR3 size: 18 residues. DNA for the CDR3: TGTGCCTGGAGTGTACTCGGCCGACTAGCGGGGCTTCTAGATACGCAGTATTTT. Protein product: CAWSVLGRLAGLLDTQYF.

The chain uses TRBV19 and TRBJ2-5; TRBD2 aligns across 7 bases. The ends lost 5 bases at V and 3 bases at J; junction bases unmatched: 9. Germline CDR1 reads LNHDA; CDR2 reads SQIVND (reference sequence). The CDR3 runs to 15 residues. The chain's CDR3 is CASSPAGVPEETQYF. CDR3 sequence (DNA): TGTGCCAGTAGTCCCGCGGGAGTGCCGGAAGAGACCCAGTACTTC.

This chain connects TRBV6-1 to TRBJ1-6; perhaps TRBD1 as D (5 bases). CDR3 length equals 16 residues. V lost 7 bases and J lost 8, with 21 bases in between. The V gene's germline CDR1 is MNHNS and CDR2 SASEGT. DNA for the CDR3: TGTGCCAGCATCCCTAATTTGGGGGATCATGATTCACCCCTCCACTTT. Translating gives CASIPNLGDHDSPLHF.

The V call is TRBV6-2 or TRBV6-3, the J call TRBJ2-7; D perhaps matches TRBD2 (5 bases). CDR3 size: 15 residues. Per the germline V gene, CDR1 is MNHEY and CDR2 is SVGEGT. The V end lost 4 bases, the J end lost 2 bases, and 15 bases lay between the germline ends. Here the CDR3 reads CASSSGLERTYEQYF. The CDR3 DNA reads as TGTGCCAGCAGTTCTGGACTTGAACGAACCTACGAGCAGTACTTC.